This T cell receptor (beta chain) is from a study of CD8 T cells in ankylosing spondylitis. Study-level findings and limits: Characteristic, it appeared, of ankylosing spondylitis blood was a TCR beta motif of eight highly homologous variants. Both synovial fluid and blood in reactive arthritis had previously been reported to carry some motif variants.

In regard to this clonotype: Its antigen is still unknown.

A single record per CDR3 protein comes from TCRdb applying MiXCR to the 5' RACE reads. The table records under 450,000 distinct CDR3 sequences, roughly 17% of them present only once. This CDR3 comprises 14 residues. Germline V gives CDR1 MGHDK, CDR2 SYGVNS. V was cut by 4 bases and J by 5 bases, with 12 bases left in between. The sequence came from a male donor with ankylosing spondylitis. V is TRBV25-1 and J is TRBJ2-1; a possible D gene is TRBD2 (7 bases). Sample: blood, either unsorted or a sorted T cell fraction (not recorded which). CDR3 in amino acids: CASSGAGANNEQFF. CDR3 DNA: TGTGCCAGCAGTGGGGCGGGGGCAAACAATGAGCAGTTCTTC.